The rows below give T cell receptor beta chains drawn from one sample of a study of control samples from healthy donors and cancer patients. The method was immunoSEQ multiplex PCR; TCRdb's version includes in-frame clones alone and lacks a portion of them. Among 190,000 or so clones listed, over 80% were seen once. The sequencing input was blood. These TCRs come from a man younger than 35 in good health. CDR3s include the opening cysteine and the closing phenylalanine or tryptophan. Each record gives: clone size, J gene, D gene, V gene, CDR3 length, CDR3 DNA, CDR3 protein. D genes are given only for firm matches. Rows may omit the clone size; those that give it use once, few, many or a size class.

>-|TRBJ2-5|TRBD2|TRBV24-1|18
TGTGCCACTGAGGGGACTACTGGGGACGGTGGACGTTTGGAGACCCAGTACTTC
CATEGTTGDGGRLETQYF
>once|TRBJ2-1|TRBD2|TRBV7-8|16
TGTGCCAGCAGCTTAGTCGGGGGGATCTCCTACAATGAGCAGTTCTTC
CASSLVGGISYNEQFF
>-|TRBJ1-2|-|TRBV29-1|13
TGCAGCGTTGAAGAGCGGGCTAACTATGGCTACACCTTC
CSVEERANYGYTF
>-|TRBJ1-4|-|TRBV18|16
TGTGCCAGCTCACCCGAAGTACAGGGAACTAATGAAAAACTGTTTTTT
CASSPEVQGTNEKLFF
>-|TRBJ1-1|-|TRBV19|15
TGTGCCAGTAGTACCGAAGGGCGTCCGGACACTGAAGCTTTCTTT
CASSTEGRPDTEAFF
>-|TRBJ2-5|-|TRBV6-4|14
TGTGCCAGCCATGATGGGCTTAGCCAAGAGACCCAGTACTTC
CASHDGLSQETQYF
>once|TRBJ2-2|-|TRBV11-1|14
TGTGCCAGCAGCTTAGAGGGGAACACCGGGGAGCTGTTTTTT
CASSLEGNTGELFF
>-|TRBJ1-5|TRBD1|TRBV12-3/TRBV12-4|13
TGTGCCAGCAGTTCAGGGGGGGATCAGCCCCAGCATTTT
CASSSGGDQPQHF
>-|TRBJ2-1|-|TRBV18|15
TGTGCCAGCTCACCAACCCCTAGCCCTGGAAATGAGCAGTTCTTC
CASSPTPSPGNEQFF
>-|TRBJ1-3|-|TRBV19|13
TGTGCCAGTAGTGAGGGCCCTGGAAACACCATATATTTT
CASSEGPGNTIYF